This paragraph reports one T cell receptor (beta chain). The antigen is undetermined. This sample stems from a study of T cell responses to AZD1222 COVID-19 vaccine. Study results and caveats: White British donors predominated, females outnumbered males, and clonal diversity was possibly underestimated.

Assay: immunoSEQ multiplex PCR; the TCRdb copy retains only in-frame clones and omits some. The table includes fewer than 200,000 clones, almost 95% detected once. CDR3 length equals 15 residues. V dropped 1 base and J dropped 0 bases, with 7 bases sitting between them. Germline V CDR1 and CDR2: SGHTA, FQGNSA. The TCR was taken from an adult in good health. The source material was peripheral blood, sampled on day 0 of AZD1222 vaccination. The chain couples TRBV7-2 to TRBJ2-1; D is uncertain. This CDR3 is CASSLVQDSYNEQFF. The CDR3 nucleotides read TGTGCCAGCAGCTTAGTTCAGGACTCCTACAATGAGCAGTTCTTC.